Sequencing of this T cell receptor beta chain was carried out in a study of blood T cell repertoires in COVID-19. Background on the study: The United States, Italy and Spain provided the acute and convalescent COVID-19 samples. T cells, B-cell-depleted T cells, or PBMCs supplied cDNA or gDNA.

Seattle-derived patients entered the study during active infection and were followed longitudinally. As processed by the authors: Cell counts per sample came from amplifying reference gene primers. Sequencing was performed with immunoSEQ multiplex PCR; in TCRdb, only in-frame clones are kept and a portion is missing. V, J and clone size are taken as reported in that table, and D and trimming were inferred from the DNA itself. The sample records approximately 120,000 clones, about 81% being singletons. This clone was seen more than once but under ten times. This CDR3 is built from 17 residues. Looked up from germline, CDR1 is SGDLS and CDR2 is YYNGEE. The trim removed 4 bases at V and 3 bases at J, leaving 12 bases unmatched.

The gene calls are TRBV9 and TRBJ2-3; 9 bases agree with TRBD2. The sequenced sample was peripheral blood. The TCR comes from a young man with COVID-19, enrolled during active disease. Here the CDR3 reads CASSPHGREGQTDTQYF. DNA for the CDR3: TGTGCCAGCAGCCCCCATGGGCGGGAGGGCCAGACAGATACGCAGTATTTT.